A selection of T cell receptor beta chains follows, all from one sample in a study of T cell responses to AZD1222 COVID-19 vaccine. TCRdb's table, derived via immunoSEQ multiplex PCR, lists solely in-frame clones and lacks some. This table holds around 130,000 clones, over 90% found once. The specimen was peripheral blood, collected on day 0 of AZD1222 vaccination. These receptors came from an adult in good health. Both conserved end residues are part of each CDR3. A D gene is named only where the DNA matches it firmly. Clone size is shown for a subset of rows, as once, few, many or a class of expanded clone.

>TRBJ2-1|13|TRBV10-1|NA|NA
CASSESGGNEQFF
TGCGCCAGCAGTGAGTCAGGGGGCAATGAGCAGTTCTTC
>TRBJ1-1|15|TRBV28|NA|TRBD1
CASSLFSRGTYEAFF
TGTGCCAGCAGTTTATTTAGCAGGGGGACCTACGAAGCTTTCTTT
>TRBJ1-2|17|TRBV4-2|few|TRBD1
CASSQVGTGMSSGGYTF
TGTGCCAGCAGCCAAGTCGGGACAGGTATGAGTTCGGGAGGCTACACCTTC
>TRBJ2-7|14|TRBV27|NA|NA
CASSVRDSPSEQYF
TGTGCCAGCAGCGTCCGGGACTCCCCCTCCGAGCAGTACTTC
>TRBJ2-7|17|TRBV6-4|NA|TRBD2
CASSERTSGTFSYEQYF
TGTGCCAGCAGTGAAAGGACTAGCGGGACCTTTTCCTACGAGCAGTACTTC
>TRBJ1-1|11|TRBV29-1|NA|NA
CSARTDTEAFF
TGCAGCGCCCGGACAGACACTGAAGCTTTCTTT
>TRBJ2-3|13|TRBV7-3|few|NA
CASSFRGADTQYF
TGTGCCAGCAGCTTTCGTGGGGCAGATACGCAGTATTTT
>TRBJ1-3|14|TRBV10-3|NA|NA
CAIAGTSLGNTIYF
TGTGCCATAGCGGGGACATCGCTCGGAAACACCATATATTTT
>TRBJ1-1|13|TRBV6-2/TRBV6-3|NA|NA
CASSYWVNTEAFF
TGTGCCAGCAGTTACTGGGTGAACACTGAAGCTTTCTTT
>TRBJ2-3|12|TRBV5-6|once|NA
CASSLGEGTQYF
TGTGCCAGCAGCTTGGGAGAGGGGACGCAGTATTTT
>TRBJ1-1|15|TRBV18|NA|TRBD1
CASSPLGTENTEAFF
TGTGCCAGCTCACCTCTGGGGACAGAGAACACTGAAGCTTTCTTT
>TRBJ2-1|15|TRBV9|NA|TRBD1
CASSVGDRDLDEQFF
TGTGCCAGCAGCGTTGGGGACAGGGACCTTGATGAGCAGTTCTTC
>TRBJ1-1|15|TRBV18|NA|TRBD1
CASSRTDRMNTEAFF
TGTGCCAGCTCACGGACGGACAGGATGAACACTGAAGCTTTCTTT
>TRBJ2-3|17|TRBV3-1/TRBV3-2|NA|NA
CASSQESAGFSTDTQYF
TGTGCCAGCAGCCAAGAAAGCGCGGGGTTTAGCACAGATACGCAGTATTTT
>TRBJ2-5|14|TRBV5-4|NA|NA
CASSPRDNEETQYF
TGTGCCAGCAGCCCCCGGGACAACGAAGAGACCCAGTACTTC
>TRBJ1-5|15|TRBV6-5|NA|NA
CASTLEGGGNQPQHF
TGTGCCAGCACGCTCGAAGGAGGTGGCAATCAGCCCCAGCATTTT
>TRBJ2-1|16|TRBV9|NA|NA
CASSPNHQGGYNEQFF
TGTGCCAGCAGCCCGAACCATCAGGGGGGCTACAATGAGCAGTTCTTC
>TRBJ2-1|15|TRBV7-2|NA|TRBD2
CASSLKRGSYNEQFF
TGTGCCAGCAGCTTAAAGCGGGGCTCCTACAATGAGCAGTTCTTC
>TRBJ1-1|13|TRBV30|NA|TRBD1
CAWSRGGKTEAFF
TGTGCCTGGAGCAGGGGGGGGAAGACTGAAGCTTTCTTT
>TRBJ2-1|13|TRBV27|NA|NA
CASIGGFYNEQFF
TGTGCCAGCATTGGCGGGTTTTACAATGAGCAGTTCTTC
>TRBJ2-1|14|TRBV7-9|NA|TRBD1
CASSSGQGDNEQFF
TGTGCCAGCAGCTCGGGACAGGGGGACAATGAGCAGTTCTTC
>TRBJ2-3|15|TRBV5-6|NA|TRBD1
CASSLDRGFQDTQYF
TGTGCCAGCAGCTTGGACAGGGGTTTTCAAGATACGCAGTATTTT
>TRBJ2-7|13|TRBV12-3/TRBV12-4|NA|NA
CASSSGTAGGQYF
TGTGCCAGCAGCTCCGGGACGGCAGGAGGGCAGTACTTC
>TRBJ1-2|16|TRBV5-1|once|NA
CASSGVLDSSNYGYTF
TGCGCCAGCAGCGGGGTCCTGGACAGCTCTAACTATGGCTACACCTTC
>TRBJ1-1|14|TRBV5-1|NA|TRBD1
CASGKGAVNTEAFF
TGCGCCAGTGGAAAGGGGGCCGTGAACACTGAAGCTTTCTTT
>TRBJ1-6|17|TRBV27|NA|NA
CASSLSIIRRDRSPLHF
TGTGCCAGCAGTTTATCGATCATAAGGCGGGACCGATCACCCCTCCACTTT
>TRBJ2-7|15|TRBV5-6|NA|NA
CASSLAGQGTYEQYF
TGTGCCAGCAGCTTGGCCGGTCAGGGGACCTACGAGCAGTACTTC
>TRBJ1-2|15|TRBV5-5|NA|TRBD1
CASSLVGRGKYGYTF
TGTGCCAGCAGCTTGGTAGGCAGGGGGAAGTATGGCTACACCTTC
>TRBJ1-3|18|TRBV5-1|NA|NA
CASRRADRPLDIGNTIYF
TGCGCCAGCAGGAGGGCGGACAGACCGTTAGATATTGGAAACACCATATATTTT
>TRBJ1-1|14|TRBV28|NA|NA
CASSLLRRNTEAFF
TGTGCCAGCAGTTTATTACGGCGAAACACTGAAGCTTTCTTT
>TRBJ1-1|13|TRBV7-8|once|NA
CASSLERDFEAFF
TGTGCCAGCAGCTTAGAGCGGGATTTTGAAGCTTTCTTT
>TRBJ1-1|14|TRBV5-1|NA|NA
CASSPGTGYTEAFF
TGCGCCAGCAGCCCCGGGACCGGGTACACTGAAGCTTTCTTT
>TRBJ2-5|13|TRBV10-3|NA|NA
CAITPSEGETQYF
TGTGCCATCACCCCCAGCGAGGGGGAGACCCAGTACTTC
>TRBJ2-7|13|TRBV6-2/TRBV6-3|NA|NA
CASIPSGDHEQYF
TGTGCCAGCATCCCTTCGGGGGACCACGAGCAGTACTTC
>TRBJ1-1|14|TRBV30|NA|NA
CAWSVPPGNTEAFF
TGTGCCTGGAGTGTACCTCCAGGGAACACTGAAGCTTTCTTT
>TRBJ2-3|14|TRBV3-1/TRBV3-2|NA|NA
CASSQDHGTDTQYF
TGTGCCAGCAGCCAAGATCATGGAACAGATACGCAGTATTTT
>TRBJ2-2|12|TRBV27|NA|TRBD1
CASSLRDRPLFF
TGTGCCAGCAGTTTAAGGGACAGGCCTCTGTTTTTT
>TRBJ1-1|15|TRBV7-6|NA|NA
CASSLGSSKNTEAFF
TGTGCCAGCAGCTTAGGCTCTAGTAAGAACACTGAAGCTTTCTTT
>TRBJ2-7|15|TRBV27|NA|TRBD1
CASRGDRTGTYEQYF
TGTGCCAGCAGGGGGGATCGGACAGGGACCTACGAGCAGTACTTC
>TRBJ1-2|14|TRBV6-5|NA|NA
CASRKRGTLYGYTF
TGTGCCAGCAGAAAGCGGGGGACACTCTATGGCTACACCTTC
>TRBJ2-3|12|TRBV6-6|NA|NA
CASSYSRRGQYF
TGTGCCAGCAGTTACTCGAGGCGGGGTCAGTATTTT
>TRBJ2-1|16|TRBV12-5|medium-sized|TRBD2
CASGFEREASDNEQFF
TGTGCTAGTGGTTTTGAGCGGGAGGCCTCAGACAATGAGCAGTTCTTC
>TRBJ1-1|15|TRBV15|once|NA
CATSRDLAGSTEAFF
TGTGCCACCAGCAGAGATCTGGCTGGGAGCACTGAAGCTTTCTTT
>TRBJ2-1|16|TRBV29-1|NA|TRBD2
CSVAGLADLTYNEQFF
TGCAGCGTTGCAGGACTAGCGGACCTCACCTACAATGAGCAGTTCTTC
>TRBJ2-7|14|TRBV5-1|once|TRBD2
CASSYGLEFSEQYF
TGCGCCAGCAGCTATGGACTAGAGTTCTCCGAGCAGTACTTC
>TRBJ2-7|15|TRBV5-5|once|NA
CASSLLAGSKYEQYF
TGTGCCAGCAGCTTGTTGGCAGGCAGCAAATACGAGCAGTACTTC
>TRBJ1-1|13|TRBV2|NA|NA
CASSTRGNTEAFF
TGTGCCAGCAGTACCAGGGGGAACACTGAAGCTTTCTTT
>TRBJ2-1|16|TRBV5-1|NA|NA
CASSLGTVGGQNEQFF
TGCGCCAGCAGCCTGGGCACTGTAGGAGGGCAGAATGAGCAGTTCTTC
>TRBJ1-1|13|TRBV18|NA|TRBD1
CASSRTGDTEAFF
TGTGCCAGCTCAAGGACAGGGGACACTGAAGCTTTCTTT